Listed below are T cell receptor beta chains from one sample, sequenced in a study of T-cell reconstitution after alpha-beta-depleted transplantation in children. TCRdb reprocessed the PCR reads via MiXCR and lists one record per CDR3 protein. The table has hundreds of thousands of distinct CDR3 sequences, around 7.7% seen once. Sequenced here: PBMCs, mostly from graft donor cells, sampled 360 days after TCRalphabeta/CD19-depleted stem cell transplant. Source of these receptors: a male patient aged 2-10 years who had a stem cell transplant for acute myeloid leukemia, so the T cells may come from the graft donor. CDR3s include the opening cysteine and the closing phenylalanine or tryptophan. Each record gives: D gene, clone size, CDR3 length, J gene, V gene, CDR3 protein, CDR3 DNA. The D gene is left open where the match is weak. Some rows have no size entry. The others give once, few or many, or a class for an expanded clone.

d_gene: .
abundance: .
len: 15
j_gene: TRBJ2-3
v_gene: TRBV4-2
CDR3aa: CASSQDPVAADTQYF
CDR3nt: TGTGCCAGCAGCCAGGATCCCGTAGCGGCAGATACGCAGTATTTT

d_gene: TRBD2
abundance: .
len: 16
j_gene: TRBJ2-7
v_gene: TRBV6-5
CDR3aa: CASSYRGGTSGYEQYF
CDR3nt: TGTGCCAGCAGTTACCGAGGGGGGACTAGCGGCTACGAGCAGTACTTC

d_gene: .
abundance: .
len: 15
j_gene: TRBJ2-1
v_gene: TRBV18
CDR3aa: CASSPWTQTYNEQFF
CDR3nt: TGTGCCAGCTCACCATGGACCCAGACCTACAATGAGCAGTTCTTC

d_gene: TRBD2
abundance: .
len: 14
j_gene: TRBJ2-7
v_gene: TRBV2
CDR3aa: CASTRGLAAYEQYF
CDR3nt: TGTGCCAGCACCCGAGGACTAGCGGCCTACGAGCAGTACTTC

d_gene: .
abundance: many
len: 12
j_gene: TRBJ1-6
v_gene: TRBV7-2
CDR3aa: CASSLYNSPLHF
CDR3nt: TGTGCCAGCAGCCTCTATAATTCACCCCTCCACTTT

d_gene: TRBD1
abundance: .
len: 15
j_gene: TRBJ2-5
v_gene: TRBV5-1
CDR3aa: CASSLAGTGRETQYF
CDR3nt: TGCGCCAGCAGCTTGGCCGGGACAGGGAGAGAGACCCAGTACTTC

d_gene: TRBD1
abundance: many
len: 14
j_gene: TRBJ2-7
v_gene: TRBV5-1
CDR3aa: CASSFKTGWDEQYF
CDR3nt: TGCGCCAGCAGCTTCAAGACAGGGTGGGACGAGCAGTACTTC

d_gene: .
abundance: few
len: 14
j_gene: TRBJ1-6
v_gene: TRBV3-1
CDR3aa: CASSQGSGNSPLHF
CDR3nt: TGTGCCAGCAGCCAAGGATCAGGAAATTCACCCCTCCACTTT

d_gene: .
abundance: .
len: 14
j_gene: TRBJ1-2
v_gene: TRBV20-1
CDR3aa: CSASGGKANYGYTF
CDR3nt: TGCAGTGCTAGCGGCGGGAAAGCTAACTATGGCTACACCTTC

d_gene: TRBD1
abundance: .
len: 16
j_gene: TRBJ1-6
v_gene: TRBV20-1
CDR3aa: CSARDPRDRALSPLHF
CDR3nt: TGCAGTGCTAGAGACCCGCGGGACAGGGCACTCTCACCCCTCCACTTT

d_gene: TRBD2
abundance: .
len: 16
j_gene: TRBJ2-4
v_gene: TRBV12-3/TRBV12-4
CDR3aa: CASSSRTSGEKNIQYF
CDR3nt: TGTGCCAGCAGTTCCCGGACTAGCGGGGAGAAAAACATTCAGTACTTC

d_gene: .
abundance: few
len: 15
j_gene: TRBJ2-5
v_gene: TRBV5-1
CDR3aa: CASSISHRAGETQYF
CDR3nt: TGCGCCAGCAGCATCAGTCACAGGGCCGGGGAGACCCAGTACTTC